This entry lists 14 T cell receptor beta chains sequenced from one sample in a study of cytomegalovirus exposure and HLA in healthy donors. The PCR contained 60 Vbeta and 13 Jbeta primers. Measured with immunoSEQ multiplex PCR; TCRdb has only the in-frame clones, and not every one. The sample includes some 110,000 clones, roughly 80% seen only once; the top ten take roughly a fifth. The source material was PBMCs. The source of these receptors is a man in his thirties or forties in good health and CMV-seropositive.

The rearrangement uses TRBV15 and TRBJ1-1; D perhaps matches TRBD1 (6 bases). Germline values: CDR1 LNHNV, CDR2 YYDKDF (reference sequence). This CDR3 has 15 residues. V gave up 1 base and J gave up 7 bases, with 16 bases separating them. Written as DNA, the CDR3 is TGTGCCACCAGCAGAGCGGTCCAGGGGTATAATGAAGCTTTCTTT. It specifies CATSRAVQGYNEAFF.

This chain links TRBV28 with TRBJ2-1; weak D call: TRBD1 (5 bases). The CDR3 contains 12 residues. V was shortened by 6 bases and J by 10 bases, with 13 bases between the two germline ends. CDR1 is MDHEN and CDR2 is SYDVKM in the germline V gene. DNA for the CDR3: TGTGCCAGCAGCGAAGGGGAACGGGAGCAGTTCTTC. Its protein product is CASSEGEREQFF.

The CDR3 nucleotides read TGTGCCAGCCGCCCCCCAAGGGAGTCGCACTATGGCTACACCTTC. Translated, it gives CASRPPRESHYGYTF. This chain connects TRBV21-1 to TRBJ1-2. TRBV21-1 is assigned pseudogene status. The CDR3 covers 15 residues.

V and J are TRBV2 and TRBJ1-4, with 7 bases fitting TRBD1. The CDR3 is made up of 16 amino acids. CDR1 is SNHLY and CDR2 is FYNNEI in the germline V gene. V was clipped by 7 bases and J by 5 bases; unmatched bases: 13. The CDR3 is CASTLPRDSQNEKLFF. Here the CDR3 DNA reads TGTGCCAGCACTCTCCCGAGGGACAGCCAAAATGAAAAACTGTTTTTT.

The chain carries TRBV25-1 and TRBJ1-4; a possible D gene is TRBD1 (5 bases). The CDR3 length is 14 residues. CDR1 MGHDK and CDR2 SYGVNS come from the germline V gene. V lost 5 bases to trimming and J lost 8 bases, with 15 bases between them. The chain's CDR3 is CASSIGGAGEKLFF. The CDR3 DNA is TGTGCCAGCAGTATAGGAGGGGCGGGGGAAAAACTGTTTTTT.

The chain employs TRBV6-5 and TRBJ1-2, with D possibly matching TRBD1 (6 bases). This CDR3 has 13 residues. Trimming removed 5 bases at V and 4 bases at J, with 11 bases between. Germline V gene lookup returns CDR1 MNHEY and CDR2 SVGAGI. DNA of the CDR3: TGTGCCAGCAGTAGGGGACAAGTCTATGGCTACACCTTC. It encodes CASSRGQVYGYTF.

The table lists this clone with a count of one. The chain joins TRBV23-1 to TRBJ1-1; the D gene is possibly TRBD1 (5 bases). TRBV23-1 is sorted into the ORF group, with uncertain function. Trimming stripped 2 bases from V and 6 bases from J, with 19 bases between. The CDR3 consists of 16 residues. The CDR3 loop reads CASSQPVGGGESEAFF. The CDR3 nucleotides read TGCGCCAGCAGTCAACCCGTCGGGGGAGGGGAATCTGAAGCTTTCTTT.

This clone was recorded once. The CDR3 DNA is TGTGCCAGCAGCCAATCACAAGCGGGAGGGACTAACAATGAGCAGTTCTTC. Translating gives CASSQSQAGGTNNEQFF. This chain connects TRBV4-2 to TRBJ2-1; 10 nucleotides align to TRBD2. The length of the CDR3 is 17 residues. Germline assignment: CDR1 LGHNA and CDR2 YNFKEQ. V shed 2 bases, J shed 5 bases, and the junction held 9 bases outside the gene matches.

The V gene is TRBV5-5, the J gene TRBJ1-2, with a weak D call TRBD1 (5 bases). The germline V gene has CDR1 SGHKS and CDR2 YYEKEE (reference sequence). The CDR3 contains 13 residues. The V gene lost 3 bases and the J gene lost 4 bases, with 10 bases spanning the gap. As DNA, the CDR3 is TGTGCCAGCAGCTCGACAGAAATCTATGGCTACACCTTC. Protein sequence: CASSSTEIYGYTF.

The V call is TRBV2, the J call TRBJ1-2, with D possibly TRBD1 on 6 matching bases. V lost 5 bases, J lost 4 bases, and 17 bases lay in between. This CDR3 spans 15 amino acids. CDR1 and CDR2 (germline): SNHLY, FYNNEI. The CDR3 spells CASSSFRGSGYGYTF. The CDR3 DNA sequence: TGTGCCAGCAGTTCTTTTAGGGGGTCGGGCTATGGCTACACCTTC.

The V and J genes are TRBV5-8 and TRBJ2-3; 7 nucleotides align to TRBD2. V shed 4 bases and J 11 bases; nucleotides not matched to a gene: 22. The CDR3 has 17 residues. Per the germline V gene, CDR1 is SGHTS and CDR2 is YDEGEE. CDR3 amino acids: CASSPRYGAGDRVKQYF. Here the CDR3 DNA reads TGTGCCAGCAGCCCGCGGTATGGGGCGGGAGATCGGGTAAAGCAGTATTTT.

CDR3 sequence: CASSARDRDPGYTF. CDR3 in DNA: TGTGCCAGCAGCGCAAGGGACAGGGACCCTGGCTACACCTTC. The rearrangement uses TRBV7-9 and TRBJ1-2; 9 bases align to TRBD1. V lost 5 bases, J lost 7 bases, and 8 bases stayed unmatched. CDR1 and CDR2 (germline): SEHNR, FQNEAQ (reference sequence). This CDR3 has 14 amino acids.

This chain links TRBV7-2 with TRBJ2-5, with D possibly being TRBD1 (5 bases). The germline V and J ends were trimmed by 6 bases and 5 bases, with 19 bases remaining between them. Germline V gene data show CDR1 as SGHTA and CDR2 as FQGNSA. The CDR3 is made up of 15 amino acids. This chain's CDR3 is CASRYRSGYWETQYF. The DNA for the CDR3 is TGTGCCAGCAGATACCGTTCAGGGTATTGGGAGACCCAGTACTTC.

This clone was counted between two and nine times. This chain uses TRBV19 with TRBJ1-1; D is possibly TRBD1 (6 bases). Per germline, CDR1 LNHDA and CDR2 SQIVND (reference sequence). V was trimmed by 7 bases and J by 1 base, leaving 13 bases between them. CDR3 length equals 14 residues. CDR3: CASTQDSPNTEAFF. The CDR3 DNA reads as TGTGCCAGTACCCAGGACAGCCCGAACACTGAAGCTTTCTTT.